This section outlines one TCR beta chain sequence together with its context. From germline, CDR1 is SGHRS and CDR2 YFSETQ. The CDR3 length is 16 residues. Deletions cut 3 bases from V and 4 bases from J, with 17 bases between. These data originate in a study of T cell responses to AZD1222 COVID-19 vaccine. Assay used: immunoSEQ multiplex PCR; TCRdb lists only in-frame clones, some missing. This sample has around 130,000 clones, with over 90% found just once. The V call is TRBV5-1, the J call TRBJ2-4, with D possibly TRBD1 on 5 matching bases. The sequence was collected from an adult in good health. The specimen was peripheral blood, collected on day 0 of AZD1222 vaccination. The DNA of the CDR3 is TGCGCCAGCAGCTCCCAACAGGATACGCTGAAAAACATTCAGTACTTC. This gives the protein CASSSQQDTLKNIQYF. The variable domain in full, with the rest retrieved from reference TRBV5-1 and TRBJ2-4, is KAGVTQTPRYLIKTRGQQVTLSCSPISGHRSVSWYQQTPGQGLQFLFEYFSETQRNKGNFPGRFSGRQFSNSRSEMNVSTLELGDSALYLCASSSQQDTLKNIQYFGAGTRLSVL.